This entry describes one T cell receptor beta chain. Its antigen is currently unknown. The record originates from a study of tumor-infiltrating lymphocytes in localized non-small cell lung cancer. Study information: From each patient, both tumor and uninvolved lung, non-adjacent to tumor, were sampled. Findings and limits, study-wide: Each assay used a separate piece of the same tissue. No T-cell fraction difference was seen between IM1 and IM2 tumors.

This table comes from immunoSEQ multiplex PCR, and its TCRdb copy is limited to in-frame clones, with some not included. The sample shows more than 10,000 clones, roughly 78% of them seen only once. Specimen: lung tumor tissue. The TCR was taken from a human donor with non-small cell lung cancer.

CDR3 loop: CASSSETSGSYNEQFF. DNA of the CDR3: TGTGCCAGCAGCTCCGAGACTAGCGGGAGCTACAATGAGCAGTTCTTC. The chain links TRBV7-9 to TRBJ2-1; 12 bases match TRBD2. Losses at the gene ends were 4 bases for V and 3 bases for J; bases not matched to a gene: 4. CDR3 length: 16 amino acids. The germline V gene has CDR1 SEHNR and CDR2 FQNEAQ (reference sequence).